This TCR beta chain was obtained from a study of STAT3 mutations in large granular lymphocyte leukemia. Study at large: Over half of T-LGLL patients had one or more immunosuppressive regimens.

To note about this clone: The antigen is not known.

Method: immunoSEQ multiplex PCR; TCRdb's copy keeps in-frame clones and lacks some. This sample yields about 39,000 clones, of which roughly 77% are seen a single time; approximately 0.39% belongs to the top ten. General study points: In T-cell large granular lymphocyte leukemia, about half of patients showed multiple immunodominant subclonotypes.

Input material: PBMCs. The clonotype originates from a human donor with T large granular lymphocyte leukemia. Some clones in this sample may be carry-over from other donors' samples.

DNA of the CDR3: TGTGCCAGCAGCCCGCCCGGGAGAGACGAGCAGTACTTC. Its protein is CASSPPGRDEQYF. The V gene is TRBV13, the J gene TRBJ2-7; D is perhaps TRBD2 (6 bases). The V and J ends lost 5 bases and 5 bases respectively, with 13 bases between them. CDR1 and CDR2 (germline): PRHDT, FYEKMQ (reference sequence). The CDR3 is made up of 13 amino acids.